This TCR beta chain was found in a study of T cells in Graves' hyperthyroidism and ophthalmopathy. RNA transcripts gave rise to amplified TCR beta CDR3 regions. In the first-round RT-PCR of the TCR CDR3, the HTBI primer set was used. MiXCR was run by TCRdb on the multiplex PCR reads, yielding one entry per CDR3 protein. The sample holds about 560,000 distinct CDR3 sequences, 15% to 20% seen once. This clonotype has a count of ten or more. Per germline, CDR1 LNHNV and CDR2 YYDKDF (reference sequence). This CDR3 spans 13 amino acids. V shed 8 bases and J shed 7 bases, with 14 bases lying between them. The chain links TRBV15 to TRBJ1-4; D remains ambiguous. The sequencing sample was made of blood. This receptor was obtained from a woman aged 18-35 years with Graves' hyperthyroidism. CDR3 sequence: CATRRDAGEKLFF. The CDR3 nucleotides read TGTGCCACCCGAAGGGATGCTGGTGAAAAACTGTTTTTT.